The clone carrying this TCR beta chain has a count of ten or more. Its cognate antigen is unknown. A much larger clone lies a single base off, so this may be a read error. Time point of the sample: persistent/refractory GD, antithyroid drugs over 5 years with positive TRAb. The TCR library was made from RNA extracted from PBMCs. These data originate in a study of regulatory T cells in long-lasting Graves disease. Germline CDR1 reads MDHEN; CDR2 reads SYDVKM. The V gene lost 3 bases and the J gene lost 6 bases, with 14 bases spanning the gap. The CDR3 extends over 14 amino acids. General study results and limits: Preferential use of TRBV28, TRBJ1-2 and TRBJ2-5 was seen in persistent disease. Thyroid tissue went unexamined; only peripheral blood was analyzed.

Library construction for TCR beta used iRepertoire HTBI primers and Arm-PCR of CDR3 regions. Per the original methods: Among the samples, roughly 65 TRBV and 14 to 15 TRBJ segments were identified. MiXCR, run by TCRdb on the multiplex PCR reads, gives a single entry per CDR3 protein. The V and J calls here are based on TCRdb, not the publication. This repertoire shows 400,000 to 450,000 distinct CDR3 sequences, about 25% found once; its top ten account for roughly a quarter. Sequencing was performed on peripheral blood mononuclear cells (PBMCs), taken when the disease was refractory, from a patient treated with antithyroid drugs. The J gene is TRBJ1-2, the V gene TRBV28, with D unclear. This receptor was identified in a female donor with Graves disease. The CDR3 sequence is CASSLALGLDGYTF. The CDR3, as DNA: TGTGCCAGCAGTTTGGCCCTGGGGTTGGATGGCTACACCTTC.